Described below is a single TCR beta chain sequence and its context. Its antigen remains unidentified. Trimming took 7 bases from V and 7 from J, leaving 28 bases between them. CDR1 is MNHNY, CDR2 SVGAGI, per germline (reference sequence). CDR3 length: 17 residues. The data stem from a study of post-analysis software for immune sequencing data. Background on the study: Relapsing-remitting, secondary progressive and progressive-relapsing multiple sclerosis courses were included. Study-wide findings and caveats: A handful of TRBV segments occurring more often in patients than controls included TRBV5-6, TRBV5-1 and TRBV20-1. Significantly lower normalized Chao1 diversity was seen in multiple sclerosis patients than in controls.

Unique molecular identifiers were carried by the TCR beta cDNA libraries. There were about 1 to 10 million T cells, and 400,000 to 650,000 cDNA molecules came from them. TCRdb redid the calling of the PCR reads with MiXCR, one entry per CDR3 protein. Of about 810,000 distinct CDR3 sequences in the sample, about 57% were seen once. Sequenced sample: blood. The receptor's source is a girl aged 5-17 years with multiple sclerosis. J is TRBJ1-2 and V is TRBV6-6; D not resolved. The chain's CDR3 is CASTSRRAGLNYFGYTF. The CDR3 DNA follows: TGTGCCAGCACCTCCCGACGGGCGGGGTTGAATTATTTTGGCTACACCTTC.